This entry describes one T cell receptor (beta chain). Antigen: not known. The entry originates in a study of T cell responses to AZD1222 COVID-19 vaccine. Overall study findings and caveats: Spike-specific TCR repertoires showed rising breadth and depth after two AZD1222 doses. Spike-spanning, vaccine-associated CD4 TCRs were dominant at 160-218 and 743-854. There were mostly white British donors and more females than males, and clonal diversity was possibly underestimated. Scientists sampled the repertoires only once the peak T cell response had passed.

The ends were cut back, 1 base at V and 5 bases at J, with 8 bases in the middle. CDR1 is SEHNR, CDR2 FQNEAQ, per germline (reference sequence). The CDR3 runs 13 residues. Produced via immunoSEQ multiplex PCR; TCRdb's table is partial and in-frame only. The data contain 75,000 to 100,000 clones, under 90% of them singletons. V and J are TRBV7-9 and TRBJ1-2; D is ambiguous. The receptor was isolated from an adult in good health. The specimen comprised peripheral blood, sampled on day 0 of AZD1222 vaccination. The CDR3 reads CASSLDKGYGYTF. The CDR3 DNA is TGTGCCAGCAGCTTAGATAAGGGTTATGGCTACACCTTC.